This T cell receptor (beta chain) originates from a study of blood T cell repertoires in COVID-19. Overall study context: The analysed material was cDNA or gDNA that came from T cells, B-cell-depleted T cells, or PBMCs.

Trimming cost V 5 bases and J 2 bases; bases outside gene matches: 5. The CDR3 totals 15 residues. Germline V gene sequence: CDR1 SGHRS, CDR2 YFSETQ. Authors' methods: For nucleated cells, counts were estimated from reference gene primer amplification. The repertoire was sequenced with immunoSEQ multiplex PCR; TCRdb's copy has only in-frame clones and lacks some. D and trimming come from the DNA, and the V and J calls and clone size come from that table. The sample lists roughly 60,000 clones, around four fifths seen once, with approximately 3.5% in the top ten. The specimen sequenced was peripheral blood. V usage is TRBV5-1 and J usage is TRBJ2-2; 8 bases agree with TRBD2. The sequence came from an elderly woman with acute or convalescent COVID-19. In DNA, the CDR3 is TGCGCCAGCAGTTTAAGCGGGGGAAACACCGGGGAGCTGTTTTTT. Amino acids: CASSLSGGNTGELFF.